This T cell receptor (beta chain) derives from a study of spatial heterogeneity in lung cancer. At the level of the study: An average of more than ten raw reads was observed per unique TCR and UMI combination.

Via MiXCR, TCRdb re-called the 5' RACE reads, giving one row per CDR3 protein. The table records 6,000 to 8,500 distinct CDR3 sequences, 8.6% of them present only once. This clonotype was seen at least ten times. For a library built for alpha chains, this beta chain is a stray read; little rests on its size. This sample's time point: sample taken at primary tumor resection. Frozen PBMC, nontumor lung or tumor provided whole RNA, which was sequenced unsorted. The donors comprised about 74 untreated early-stage non-small cell lung cancer patients. The CDR3 totals 12 residues. The V gene's germline CDR1 is SQVTM and CDR2 ANQGSEA. Trimming took 6 bases from V and 1 from J, leaving 6 bases between them.

The sample was PBMCs, taken at surgery. V is TRBV29-1 and J is TRBJ2-2; D uncertain. This clonotype was sampled from a male donor with early-stage non-small cell lung cancer. The CDR3 is CSVVENTGELFF. The CDR3 nucleotides are TGCAGCGTAGTAGAGAACACCGGGGAGCTGTTTTTT.